The 12 T cell receptor beta chains in this list originate from one sample, sequenced in a study of shared clonotypes between healthy human individuals. Method: immunoSEQ multiplex PCR; TCRdb's copy keeps in-frame clones and lacks some. The sample lists some 630,000 clones; about two thirds were seen once. Sequences were obtained from memory CD4+ T cells sorted from blood. Subset described: CD45RA-negative fraction. The receptors here all came from a woman aged 25 to 39 in good health.

This clone was counted between two and nine times. The chain has TRBV27 and TRBJ2-1; no reliable D call. CDR1 and CDR2 (germline): MNHEY, SMNVEV (reference sequence). V was trimmed by 6 bases and J by 0 bases, leaving 18 bases between them. The CDR3 spans 17 residues. CDR3 sequence reads: CASSPTKARYSYNEQFF. The CDR3 nucleotides read TGTGCCAGCAGCCCAACTAAAGCTAGATACTCCTACAATGAGCAGTTCTTC.

This clone was seen once. The V gene is TRBV10-3, the J gene TRBJ1-5; weak D call: TRBD1 (6 bases). Germline-derived CDR1 and CDR2 are ENHRY and SYGVKD. The CDR3 length is 16 residues. Trimming left V 6 bases short and J 2 bases short, with 17 bases between. The CDR3 nucleotides are TGTGCCATCAGCGCGGGGGGGGGCGCGGGCAATCAGCCCCAGCATTTT. As protein: CAISAGGGAGNQPQHF.

This clone was recorded once. The same CDR3 also results from other DNA sequences found in this sample. The chain links TRBV25-1 to TRBJ1-5; perhaps TRBD1 as D (6 bases). Germline V gives CDR1 MGHDK, CDR2 SYGVNS. This CDR3 is built from 13 residues. The V gene lost 3 bases and the J gene lost 4 bases, with 7 bases spanning the gap. The CDR3 reads CASSDRGNQPQHF. The CDR3 DNA follows: TGTGCCAGCAGTGACAGGGGAAATCAGCCCCAGCATTTT.

This clone was picked up a small number of times. The rearrangement uses TRBV19 and TRBJ2-2; 13 bases match TRBD2. The CDR3 covers 16 residues. V was pared by 5 bases and J by 6 bases, with 6 bases of the junction left unmatched. Per germline, CDR1 LNHDA and CDR2 SQIVND (reference sequence). The CDR3 reads CASSLGLAGAPGELFF. DNA for the CDR3: TGTGCCAGTAGTCTCGGACTAGCGGGAGCCCCCGGGGAGCTGTTTTTT.

The V gene is TRBV18, the J gene TRBJ2-5; 11 nucleotides agree with TRBD2. Germline CDR1 is KGHSH and CDR2 is LQKENI. This CDR3 has 16 amino acids. Trimming cost V 2 bases and J 4 bases; bases outside gene matches: 6. The CDR3 here is CASSPIVAGGVETQYF. CDR3 sequence (DNA): TGTGCCAGCTCACCAATCGTAGCGGGAGGGGTAGAGACCCAGTACTTC.

This clone occurred a few times. The rearrangement joins TRBV5-6 to TRBJ2-5; no definite D call. V was pared by 4 bases and J by 1 base, with 11 bases between. Germline V gene lookup returns CDR1 SGHDT and CDR2 YYEEEE. The CDR3 sequence is 14 residues long. CDR3 amino acids: CASSRTDSQETQYF. CDR3 coding DNA: TGTGCCAGCAGCCGAACTGACTCCCAAGAGACCCAGTACTTC.

CDR3 DNA: TGCGCCAGCAGCCTAGACGGACTCGGGGGCGATTTCCCAGATACGCAGTATTTT. Encoded protein: CASSLDGLGGDFPDTQYF. The J gene is TRBJ2-3, the V gene TRBV5-1; D could derive from TRBD1 or TRBD2 (6 bases each). The CDR3 runs to 18 residues. Trimming left V 4 bases short and J 4 bases short, with 25 bases between. The germline gives CDR1 SGHRS, CDR2 YFSETQ. The full variable domain, in which reference TRBV5-1 and TRBJ2-3 provide the parts outside the CDR3, is KAGVTQTPRYLIKTRGQQVTLSCSPISGHRSVSWYQQTPGQGLQFLFEYFSETQRNKGNFPGRFSGRQFSNSRSEMNVSTLELGDSALYLCASSLDGLGGDFPDTQYFGPGTRLTVL.

The V and J genes are TRBV28 and TRBJ2-5; TRBD1 matches at 10 bases. Trimming removed 5 bases from V and 4 bases from J; junction bases left unmatched: 10. Germline CDR1 and CDR2: MDHEN and SYDVKM. CDR3 length equals 16 residues. The DNA for the CDR3 is TGTGCCAGCAGTACCCCGACAGGGGGCGAGGGAGAGACCCAGTACTTC. Translation: CASSTPTGGEGETQYF.

The chain combines TRBV9 with TRBJ1-3, with 8 positions matching TRBD1. The junction had 10 bases not matched to a gene; V was cut back by 2 bases and J by 0 bases. Germline V CDR1 and CDR2: SGDLS, YYNGEE. CDR3 length: 18 amino acids. CDR3 DNA: TGTGCCAGCAGCGTCGGACAGGGTAGGCGCTTCTCTGGAAACACCATATATTTT. Translated, it gives CASSVGQGRRFSGNTIYF.

A remark on this clone: The same CDR3 arises from other DNA sequences in this sample as well. V gene TRBV18 combines with J gene TRBJ1-5; D gene ambiguous. CDR3 size: 13 residues. The V gene's germline CDR1 is KGHSH and CDR2 LQKENI. With 6 bases removed from V and 2 bases from J, the gap between germline ends came to 8 bases. CDR3 sequence (DNA): TGTGCCAGCTCCCCTGATCGCAATCAGCCCCAGCATTTT. This gives the protein CASSPDRNQPQHF.

V usage is TRBV18 and J usage is TRBJ2-1, with unresolved D. CDR3 length: 15 residues. Deletions cut 2 bases from V and 0 bases from J, with 8 bases between. The germline CDR1 and CDR2 sequences are KGHSH and LQKENI. The CDR3 loop reads CASSPTRHSYNEQFF. Here the CDR3 DNA reads TGTGCCAGCTCACCAACGCGACACTCCTACAATGAGCAGTTCTTC.

The chain has TRBV18 and TRBJ1-1; 7 bases line up with TRBD1. CDR1 and CDR2 from the germline V gene are KGHSH and LQKENI. Losses at the gene ends were 3 bases for V and 0 bases for J; bases not matched to a gene: 10. This CDR3 is 17 amino acids long. The CDR3 bases are TGTGCCAGCTCACCGCCAGGGGGAATAGGGATGAACACTGAAGCTTTCTTT. This gives the protein CASSPPGGIGMNTEAFF.